This is a list of T cell receptor beta chains from one sample in a study of blood T cell repertoires in COVID-19. Sequencing used immunoSEQ multiplex PCR; TCRdb keeps in-frame clones, though not all of them. The data show 200,000 to 250,000 clones, about nine tenths seen once. The material sequenced was peripheral blood. The receptors stem from a man of 80 years or more with acute or convalescent COVID-19. Each CDR3 is given with its conserved first and last residue. The D gene is left open where the match is weak. A row's size may be missing; if present it is once, few, many or a size class.

abundance	d_gene	v_gene	j_gene	CDR3nt	CDR3aa
-	TRBD2	TRBV5-4	TRBJ2-5	TGTGCCAGCAGCCCGGGCCCCGGGACTAGCGGGAGGTTAGAGACCCAGTACTTC	CASSPGPGTSGRLETQYF
-	-	TRBV5-1	TRBJ1-6	TGCGCCAGCAGCTTGGACGGACAGAGAAATTCACCCCTCCACTTT	CASSLDGQRNSPLHF
few	-	TRBV18	TRBJ1-5	TGTGCCAGCTCACCGGCGGGACTCTTAAATCAGCCCCAGCATTTT	CASSPAGLLNQPQHF
-	TRBD2	TRBV7-2	TRBJ2-7	TGTGCCAGCAGCTGGAAGTTAGCGGGAACGAACTACGAGCAGTACTTC	CASSWKLAGTNYEQYF
-	TRBD2	TRBV7-7	TRBJ2-5	TGTGCTAGCAGCTTATTTTCAGGCGGGAGGGCCTCGGAGACCCAGTACTTC	CASSLFSGGRASETQYF
once	-	TRBV7-7	TRBJ2-3	TGTGCTAGCAGCCTCTTGACGGGAGTTTTAGATACGCAGTATTTT	CASSLLTGVLDTQYF
-	TRBD1	TRBV6-5	TRBJ1-6	TGTGCCAGCAGTATCGGGACAGGGTACTTATCACCCCTCCACTTT	CASSIGTGYLSPLHF
once	-	TRBV4-2	TRBJ1-1	TGTGCCAGCAGCCATTCGGACGGGATGGAAGCTTTCTTT	CASSHSDGMEAFF
-	TRBD1	TRBV5-1	TRBJ2-2	TGCGCCAGCAGTGCCGGGACAGGGGTGCCCGGGGAGCTGTTTTTT	CASSAGTGVPGELFF
-	TRBD2	TRBV27	TRBJ2-3	TGTGCCAGCAGCTCCCGTCTTACTAGCGGGAAGACAGATACGCAGTATTTT	CASSSRLTSGKTDTQYF
once	-	TRBV6-1	TRBJ1-5	TGTGCCAGCAGTGAAGTTCAGGGTGGGGTAGTGTCCCAGCATTTT	CASSEVQGGVVSQHF
-	-	TRBV7-8	TRBJ1-3	TGTGCCAGCAGCCCTCGCAGGGGAACTGGAAACACCATATATTTT	CASSPRRGTGNTIYF
-	TRBD1	TRBV19	TRBJ2-2	TGTGCCAGTAGGCGACAGGGAAACACCGGGGAGCTGTTTTTT	CASRRQGNTGELFF
-	-	TRBV27	TRBJ1-2	TGTGCCAGCAGCGACACGGACAAAGCTAACTATGGCTACACCTTC	CASSDTDKANYGYTF
few	-	TRBV5-1	TRBJ2-7	TGCGCCAGCAGCTACGGACGGGACTCCTACGAGCAGTACTTC	CASSYGRDSYEQYF
-	-	TRBV3-1/TRBV3-2	TRBJ2-6	TGTGCCAGCAGCCAAGAAAGGAACAGGGAACGCTCTGGGGCCAACGTCCTGACTTTC	CASSQERNRERSGANVLTF
-	-	TRBV18	TRBJ2-2	TGTGCCAGCTCACCACAGACCTTATCAGGGGCCCCCGGGGAGCTGTTTTTT	CASSPQTLSGAPGELFF
-	-	TRBV27	TRBJ2-1	TGTGCCAGCAGGCCACAGGGCGGGCACAATGAGCAGTTCTTC	CASRPQGGHNEQFF
-	TRBD1	TRBV5-1	TRBJ2-5	TGCGCCAGCAGCACCACCCTCACAGGGGCCAACCAAGAGACCCAGTACTTC	CASSTTLTGANQETQYF
few	-	TRBV18	TRBJ1-1	TGTGCCAGCGTAAACTCCTGGGCGTACACTGAAGCTTTCTTT	CASVNSWAYTEAFF
-	TRBD1	TRBV29-1	TRBJ2-3	TGCAGCGTCGAAATGACAGGGGGCACAGATACGCAGTATTTT	CSVEMTGGTDTQYF
-	-	TRBV28	TRBJ2-7	TGTGCCAGCAGTCCGTCAGGGTGGGAGCAGTACTTC	CASSPSGWEQYF
-	TRBD2	TRBV7-2	TRBJ2-5	TGTGCCAGCAGCCCCCGGACTAGCCCACAAGAGACCCAGTACTTC	CASSPRTSPQETQYF
once	-	TRBV18	TRBJ2-3	TGTGCCAGCTACGGCGGAGGCACAGATACGCAGTATTTT	CASYGGGTDTQYF
few	-	TRBV14	TRBJ2-2	TGTGCCAGCAGCCCGGAGCCCGGGGAGCTGTTTTTT	CASSPEPGELFF